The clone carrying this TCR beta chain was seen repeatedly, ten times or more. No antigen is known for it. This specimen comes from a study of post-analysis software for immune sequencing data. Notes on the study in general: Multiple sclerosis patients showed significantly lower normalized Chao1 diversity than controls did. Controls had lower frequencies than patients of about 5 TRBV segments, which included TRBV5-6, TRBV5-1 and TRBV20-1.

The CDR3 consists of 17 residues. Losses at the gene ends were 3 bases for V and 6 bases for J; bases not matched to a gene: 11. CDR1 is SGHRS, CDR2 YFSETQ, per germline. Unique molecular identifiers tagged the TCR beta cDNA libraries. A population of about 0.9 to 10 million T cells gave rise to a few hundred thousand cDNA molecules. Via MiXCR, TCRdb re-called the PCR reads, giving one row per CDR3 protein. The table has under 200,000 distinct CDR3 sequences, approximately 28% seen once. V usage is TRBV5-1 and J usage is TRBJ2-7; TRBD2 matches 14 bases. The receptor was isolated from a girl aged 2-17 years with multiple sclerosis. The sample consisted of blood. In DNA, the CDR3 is TGCGCCAGCAGCTGGGGACTAGCGGGAGCTCTTACAGGCGAGCAGTACTTC. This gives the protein CASSWGLAGALTGEQYF.